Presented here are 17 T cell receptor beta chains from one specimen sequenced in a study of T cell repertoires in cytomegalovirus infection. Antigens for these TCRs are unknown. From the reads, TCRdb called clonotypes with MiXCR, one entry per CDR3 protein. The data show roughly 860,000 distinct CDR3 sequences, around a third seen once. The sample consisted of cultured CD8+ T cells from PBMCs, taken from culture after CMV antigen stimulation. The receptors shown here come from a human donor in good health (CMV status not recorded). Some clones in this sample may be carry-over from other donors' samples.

The CDR3 loop reads CASSLVGTGQPQHF. Written as DNA, the CDR3 is TGTGCCAGCAGCTTAGTCGGGACAGGTCAGCCCCAGCATTTT. This chain links TRBV7-8 with TRBJ1-5, with TRBD1 identical over 8 bases. V was pared by 1 base and J by 6 bases, with 2 bases of the junction left unmatched. Germline assignment: CDR1 SGHVS and CDR2 FQNEAQ. This CDR3 is built from 14 residues. Full variable domain (missing parts from reference TRBV7-8 and TRBJ1-5): GAGVSQSPRYKVAKRGQDVALRCDPISGHVSLFWYQQALGQGPEFLTYFQNEAQLDKSGLPSDRFFAERPEGSVSTLKIQRTQQEDSAVYLCASSLVGTGQPQHFGDGTRLSIL.

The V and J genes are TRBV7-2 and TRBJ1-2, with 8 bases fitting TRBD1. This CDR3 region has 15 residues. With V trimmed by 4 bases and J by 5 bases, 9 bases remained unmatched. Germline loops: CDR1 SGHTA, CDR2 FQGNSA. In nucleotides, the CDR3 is TGTGCCAGCAGCTCTCGCCAGGGGGCGCGGTATGGCTACACCTTC. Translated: CASSSRQGARYGYTF.

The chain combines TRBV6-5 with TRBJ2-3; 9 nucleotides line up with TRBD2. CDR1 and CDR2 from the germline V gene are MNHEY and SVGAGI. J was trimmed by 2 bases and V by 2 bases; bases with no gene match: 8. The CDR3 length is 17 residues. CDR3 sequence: CASSYDPSGEATDTQYF. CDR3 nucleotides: TGTGCCAGCAGTTACGACCCTAGCGGGGAGGCCACAGATACGCAGTATTTT.

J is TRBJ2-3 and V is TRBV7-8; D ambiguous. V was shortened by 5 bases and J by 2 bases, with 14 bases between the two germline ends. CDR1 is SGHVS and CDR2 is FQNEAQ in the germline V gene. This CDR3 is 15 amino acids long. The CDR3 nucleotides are TGTGCCAGCAGCGCCACAGAACTGGACACAGATACGCAGTATTTT. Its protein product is CASSATELDTDTQYF.

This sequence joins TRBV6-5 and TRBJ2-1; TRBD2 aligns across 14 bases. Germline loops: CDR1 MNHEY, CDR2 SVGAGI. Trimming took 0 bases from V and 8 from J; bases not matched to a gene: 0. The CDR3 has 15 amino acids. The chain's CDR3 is CASSYSGLAGDEQFF. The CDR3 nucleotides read TGTGCCAGCAGTTACTCGGGACTAGCGGGGGATGAGCAGTTCTTC.

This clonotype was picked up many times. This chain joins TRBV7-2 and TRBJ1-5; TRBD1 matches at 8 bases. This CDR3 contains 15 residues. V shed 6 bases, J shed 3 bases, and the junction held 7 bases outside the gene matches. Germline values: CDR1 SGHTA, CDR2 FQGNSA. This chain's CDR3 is CASSPTGVDNQPQHF. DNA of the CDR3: TGTGCCAGCAGTCCGACAGGGGTGGACAATCAGCCCCAGCATTTT.

The CDR3 DNA reads TGTGCCAGCAGTTACACCACAGGGGCGAACACCGGGGAGCTGTTTTTT. Its translation is CASSYTTGANTGELFF. The rearrangement uses TRBV7-3 and TRBJ2-2; TRBD1 aligns across 7 bases. CDR1 is SGHTA and CDR2 is FQGTGA in the germline V gene. Trimming took 6 bases from V and 0 from J; bases not matched to a gene: 7. The CDR3 sequence is 16 residues long.

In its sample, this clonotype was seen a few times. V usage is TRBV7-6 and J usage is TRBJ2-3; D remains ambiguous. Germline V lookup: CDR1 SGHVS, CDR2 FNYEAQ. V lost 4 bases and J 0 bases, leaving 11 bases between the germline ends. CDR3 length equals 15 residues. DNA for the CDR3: TGTGCCAGCAGCTCCGGTACGGACAGCACAGATACGCAGTATTTT. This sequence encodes CASSSGTDSTDTQYF.

The CDR3 coding sequence is TGCAGTGCCCGAACAGGGAACTCCTACGAGCAGTACTTC. Translated: CSARTGNSYEQYF. The V call is TRBV20-1, the J call TRBJ2-7, with D perhaps matching TRBD1 (6 bases). The V end lost 6 bases, the J end lost 0 bases, and 12 bases lay between the germline ends. Germline CDR1 and CDR2: DFQATT and SNEGSKA (reference sequence). The CDR3 consists of 13 residues.

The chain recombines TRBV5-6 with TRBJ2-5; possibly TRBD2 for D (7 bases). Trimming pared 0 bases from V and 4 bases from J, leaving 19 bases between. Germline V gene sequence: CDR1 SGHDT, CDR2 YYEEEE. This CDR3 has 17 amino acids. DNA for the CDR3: TGTGCCAGCAGCTTGGACGGGGGGCCAGGAGGTGTAGAGACCCAGTACTTC. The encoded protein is CASSLDGGPGGVETQYF.

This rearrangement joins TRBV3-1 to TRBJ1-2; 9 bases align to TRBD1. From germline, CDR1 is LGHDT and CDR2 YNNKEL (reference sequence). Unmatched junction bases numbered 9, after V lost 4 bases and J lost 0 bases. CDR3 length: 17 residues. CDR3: CASSLLGQGFSNYGYTF. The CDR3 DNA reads TGTGCCAGCAGCCTTCTGGGACAGGGTTTTTCTAACTATGGCTACACCTTC.

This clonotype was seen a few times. The CDR3 here is CASSLQGRADTQYF. The CDR3 nucleotides read TGTGCCAGCAGTCTACAAGGGAGGGCAGATACGCAGTATTTT. The V and J genes are TRBV27 and TRBJ2-3, with 7 bases identical to TRBD2. Germline CDR1 MNHEY, CDR2 SMNVEV (reference sequence). This CDR3 spans 14 amino acids. After removal of 5 bases from V and 4 bases from J, the junction contained 6 bases not matched to a gene.

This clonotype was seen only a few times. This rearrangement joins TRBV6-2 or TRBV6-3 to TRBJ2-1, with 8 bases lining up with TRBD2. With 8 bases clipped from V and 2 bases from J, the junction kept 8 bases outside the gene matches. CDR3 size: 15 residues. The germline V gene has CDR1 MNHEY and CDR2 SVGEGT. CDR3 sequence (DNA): TGTGCCAGCCGTCTCGGGACTAGACCCTACAATGAGCAGTTCTTC. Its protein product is CASRLGTRPYNEQFF.

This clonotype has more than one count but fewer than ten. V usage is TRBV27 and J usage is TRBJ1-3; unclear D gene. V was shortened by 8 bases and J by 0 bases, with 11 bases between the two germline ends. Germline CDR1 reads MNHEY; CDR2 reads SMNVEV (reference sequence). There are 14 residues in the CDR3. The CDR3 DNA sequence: TGTGCCAGCTTAGTCCCGGGCTCTGGAAACACCATATATTTT. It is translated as CASLVPGSGNTIYF.

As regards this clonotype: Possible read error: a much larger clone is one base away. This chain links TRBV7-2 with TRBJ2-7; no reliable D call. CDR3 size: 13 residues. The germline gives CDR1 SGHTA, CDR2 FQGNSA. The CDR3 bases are TGTGTCAGCAGCCCAGACGGTCCCTACGAGCAGTACTTC. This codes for CVSSPDGPYEQYF.

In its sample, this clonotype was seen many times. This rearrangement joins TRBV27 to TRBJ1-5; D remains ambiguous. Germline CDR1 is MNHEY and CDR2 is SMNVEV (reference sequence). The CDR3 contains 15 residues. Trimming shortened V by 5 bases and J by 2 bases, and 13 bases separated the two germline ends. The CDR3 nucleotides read TGTGCCAGCAGTCCCATCTTGGGCGGCAATCAGCCCCAGCATTTT. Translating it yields CASSPILGGNQPQHF.

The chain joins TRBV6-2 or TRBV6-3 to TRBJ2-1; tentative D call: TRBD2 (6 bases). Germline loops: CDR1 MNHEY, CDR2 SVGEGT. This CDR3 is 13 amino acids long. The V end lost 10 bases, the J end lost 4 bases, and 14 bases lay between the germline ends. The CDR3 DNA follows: TGTGCCAACTCGGAGGGGAGATACAATGAGCAGTTCTTC. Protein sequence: CANSEGRYNEQFF.